Reported below is one T cell receptor beta chain. Using immunoSEQ multiplex PCR, the repertoire was profiled, and TCRdb retains in-frame clones only, with some absent. The sample contains over 100,000 clones, around 68% of which appear only once. The data derive from a study of shared clonotypes between healthy human individuals. The V segment lost 4 bases and the J segment 0 bases; nucleotides outside the gene matches: 5. This CDR3 has 16 residues. CDR1 MNHEY and CDR2 SVGAGI come from the germline V gene. V and J are TRBV6-5 and TRBJ2-7, with 11 bases identical to TRBD2. The TCR was taken from a woman between 25 and 40 years old in good health. Sequencing was performed on memory CD8+ T cells sorted from blood. Regarding subset: CD45RO+ cells pooled with CCR7-negative TemRA cells. The CDR3 is CASSLVAGGSSYEQYF. The CDR3, as DNA: TGTGCCAGCAGTTTGGTAGCGGGAGGGAGCTCCTACGAGCAGTACTTC.